This entry describes one T cell receptor (beta chain). The target antigen is unknown. Measured with immunoSEQ multiplex PCR; TCRdb has only the in-frame clones, and not every one. The sample consists of 40,000 to 50,000 clones, 65% to 80% of them appearing once. ViraFEST used viral peptide pools to expand antigen-specific CD4+ T cells before sequencing. Isolation of CD4+ T cells took place after about nine days of culture. Everyone in the study got two shots of either the BNT162b2 or mRNA-1273 vaccine. This record comes from a study of vaccination effects on CD4 cells after COVID-19. V lost 8 bases to trimming and J lost 1 base; unmatched junction nucleotides: 2. Per germline, CDR1 SNHLY and CDR2 FYNNEI. The CDR3 runs 15 residues. General observations from the study: Few convalescent patients, and no early post-infection timepoints, were available to the study.

The chain uses TRBV2 and TRBJ2-3; 14 bases line up with TRBD2. This sequence was found in a human donor who received a COVID-19 vaccine. The sample here was CD4+ T cells from PBMCs cultured with HCoV-OC43 spike peptides, taken after COVID-19 vaccination. As to subset: HCoV-OC43 spike overlapping peptide pool stimulation. The CDR3 DNA reads TGTGCCAGCCGGGGACTAGCGGGAGGCACAGATACGCAGTATTTT. Translated: CASRGLAGGTDTQYF.